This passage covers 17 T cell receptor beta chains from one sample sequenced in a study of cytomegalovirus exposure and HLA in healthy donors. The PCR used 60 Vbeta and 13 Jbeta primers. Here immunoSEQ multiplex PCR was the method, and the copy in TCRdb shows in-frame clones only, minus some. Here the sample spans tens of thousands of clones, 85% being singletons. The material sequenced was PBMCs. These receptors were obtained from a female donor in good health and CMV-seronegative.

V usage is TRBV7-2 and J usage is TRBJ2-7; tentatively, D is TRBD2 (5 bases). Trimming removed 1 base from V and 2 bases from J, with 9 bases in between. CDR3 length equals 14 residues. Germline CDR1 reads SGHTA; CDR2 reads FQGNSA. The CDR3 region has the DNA TGTGCCAGCAGCTTAGACGCGGGTCCCTACGAGCAGTACTTC. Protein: CASSLDAGPYEQYF.

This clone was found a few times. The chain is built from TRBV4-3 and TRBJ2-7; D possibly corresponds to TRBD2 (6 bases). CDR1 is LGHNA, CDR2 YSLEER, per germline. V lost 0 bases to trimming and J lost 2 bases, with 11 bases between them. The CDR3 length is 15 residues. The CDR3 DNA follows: TGCGCCAGCAGCCAAGATCGCGGGAATGCCTACGAGCAGTACTTC. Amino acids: CASSQDRGNAYEQYF.

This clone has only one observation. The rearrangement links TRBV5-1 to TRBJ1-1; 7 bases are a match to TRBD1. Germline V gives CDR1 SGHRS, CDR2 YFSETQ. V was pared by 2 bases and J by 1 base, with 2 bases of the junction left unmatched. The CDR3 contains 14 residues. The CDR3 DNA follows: TGCGCCAGCAGCTTCCGACAGGGGAACACTGAAGCTTTCTTT. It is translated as CASSFRQGNTEAFF.

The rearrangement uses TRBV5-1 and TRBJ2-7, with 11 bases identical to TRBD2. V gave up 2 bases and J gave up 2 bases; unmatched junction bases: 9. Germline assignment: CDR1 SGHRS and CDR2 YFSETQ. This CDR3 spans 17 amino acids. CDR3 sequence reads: CASSFAPSGGSTYEQYF. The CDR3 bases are TGCGCCAGCAGCTTTGCCCCTAGCGGGGGGTCAACCTACGAGCAGTACTTC.

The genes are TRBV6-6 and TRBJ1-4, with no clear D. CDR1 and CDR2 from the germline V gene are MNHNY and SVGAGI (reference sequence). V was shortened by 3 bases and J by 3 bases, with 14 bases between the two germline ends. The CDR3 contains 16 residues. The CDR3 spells CASSYGLGSANEKLFF. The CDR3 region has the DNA TGTGCCAGCAGTTATGGACTGGGCAGTGCTAATGAAAAACTGTTTTTT.

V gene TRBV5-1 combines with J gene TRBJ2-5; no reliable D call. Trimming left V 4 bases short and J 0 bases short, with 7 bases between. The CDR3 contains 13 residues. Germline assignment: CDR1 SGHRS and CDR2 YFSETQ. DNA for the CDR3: TGCGCCAGCAGCCCACTCTACCAAGAGACCCAGTACTTC. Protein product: CASSPLYQETQYF.

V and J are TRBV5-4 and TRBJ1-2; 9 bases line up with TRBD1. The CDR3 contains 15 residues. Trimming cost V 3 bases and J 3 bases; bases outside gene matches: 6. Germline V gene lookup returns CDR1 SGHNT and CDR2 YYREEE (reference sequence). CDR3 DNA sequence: TGTGCCAGCAGCTATACAGGGGGCGAAGACTATGGCTACACCTTC. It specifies CASSYTGGEDYGYTF.

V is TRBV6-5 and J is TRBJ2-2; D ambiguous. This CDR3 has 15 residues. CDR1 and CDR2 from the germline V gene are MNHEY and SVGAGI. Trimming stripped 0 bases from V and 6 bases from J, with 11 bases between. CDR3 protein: CASSYSEYLAGELFF. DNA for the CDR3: TGTGCCAGCAGTTACTCGGAGTATTTGGCCGGGGAGCTGTTTTTT.

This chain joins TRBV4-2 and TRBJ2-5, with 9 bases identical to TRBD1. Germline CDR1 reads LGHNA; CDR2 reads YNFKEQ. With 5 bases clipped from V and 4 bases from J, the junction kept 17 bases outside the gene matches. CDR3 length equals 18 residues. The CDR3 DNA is TGTGCCAGCAGCACCCACCAACAGGGGGCTGTAGGTGGAGAGACCCAGTACTTC. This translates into CASSTHQQGAVGGETQYF.

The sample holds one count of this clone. CDR3 in amino acids: CATSLPDSPLHF. In nucleotides, the CDR3 is TGTGCCACCAGCCTTCCGGATTCACCCCTCCACTTT. This rearrangement joins TRBV15 to TRBJ1-6; D unclear. The length of the CDR3 is 12 residues. Trimming cost V 5 bases and J 8 bases, with 7 bases left between them. Germline values: CDR1 LNHNV, CDR2 YYDKDF (reference sequence). Together with reference TRBV15 and TRBJ1-6, the CDR3 gives the full variable domain: DAMVIQNPRYQVTQFGKPVTLSCSQTLNHNVMYWYQQKSSQAPKLLFHYYDKDFNNEADTPDNFQSRRPNTSFCFLDIRSPGLGDTAMYLCATSLPDSPLHFGNGTRLTVT.

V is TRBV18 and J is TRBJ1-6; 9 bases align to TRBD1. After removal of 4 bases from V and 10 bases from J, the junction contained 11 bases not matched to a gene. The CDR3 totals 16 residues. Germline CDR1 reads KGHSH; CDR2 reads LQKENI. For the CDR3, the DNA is TGTGCCAGCTCACGAGGTGAGGGGACAGGGAAATCACCCCTCCACTTT. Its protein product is CASSRGEGTGKSPLHF.

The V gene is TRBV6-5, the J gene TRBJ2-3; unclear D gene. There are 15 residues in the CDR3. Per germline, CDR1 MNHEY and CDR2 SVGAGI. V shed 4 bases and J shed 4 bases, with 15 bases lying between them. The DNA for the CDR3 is TGTGCCAGCAGTTTTTCCACGAACGCGGCAGATACGCAGTATTTT. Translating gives CASSFSTNAADTQYF.

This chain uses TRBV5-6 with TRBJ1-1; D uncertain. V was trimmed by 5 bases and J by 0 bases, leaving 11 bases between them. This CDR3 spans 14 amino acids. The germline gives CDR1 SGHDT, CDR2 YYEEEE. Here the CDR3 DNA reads TGTGCCAGCAGGCTACGGGGTGTGAACACTGAAGCTTTCTTT. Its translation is CASRLRGVNTEAFF. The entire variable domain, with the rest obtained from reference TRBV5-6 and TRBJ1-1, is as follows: DAGVTQSPTHLIKTRGQQVTLRCSPKSGHDTVSWYQQALGQGPQFIFQYYEEEERQRGNFPDRFSGHQFPNYSSELNVNALLLGDSALYLCASRLRGVNTEAFFGQGTRLTVV.

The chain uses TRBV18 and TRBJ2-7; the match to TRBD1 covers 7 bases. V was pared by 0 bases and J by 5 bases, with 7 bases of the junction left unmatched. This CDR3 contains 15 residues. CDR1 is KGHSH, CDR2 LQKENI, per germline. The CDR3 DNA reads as TGTGCCAGCTCACCACCGGGAACAGGGGCGAACGAGCAGTACTTC. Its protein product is CASSPPGTGANEQYF.

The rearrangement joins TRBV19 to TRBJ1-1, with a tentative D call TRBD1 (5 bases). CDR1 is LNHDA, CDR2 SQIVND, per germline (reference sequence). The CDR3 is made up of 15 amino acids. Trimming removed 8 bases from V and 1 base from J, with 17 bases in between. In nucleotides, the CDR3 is TGTGCCAGTCGGGGGGAGGGCGGCAGGAACACTGAAGCTTTCTTT. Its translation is CASRGEGGRNTEAFF.

Here the CDR3 DNA reads TGTGCCAGCAGCTTGGGAACAGGCTTCTATGGCTACACCTTC. This translates into CASSLGTGFYGYTF. This chain connects TRBV5-8 to TRBJ1-2, with D perhaps TRBD1 (5 bases). The ends were cut back, 0 bases at V and 4 bases at J, with 10 bases in the middle. CDR1 and CDR2 (germline): SGHTS, YDEGEE. The CDR3 contains 14 residues. Together with reference TRBV5-8 and TRBJ1-2, the CDR3 gives the full variable domain: EAGVTQSPTHLIKTRGQQATLRCSPISGHTSVYWYQQALGLGLQFLLWYDEGEERNRGNFPPRFSGRQFPNYSSELNVNALELEDSALYLCASSLGTGFYGYTFGSGTRLTVV.

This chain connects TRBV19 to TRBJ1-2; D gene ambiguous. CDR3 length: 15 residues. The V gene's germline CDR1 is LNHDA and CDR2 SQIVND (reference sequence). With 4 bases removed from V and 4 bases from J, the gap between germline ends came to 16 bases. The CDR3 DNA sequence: TGTGCCAGTAGTACGGGTTCTGCCGCCGGCTATGGCTACACCTTC. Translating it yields CASSTGSAAGYGYTF.